This T cell receptor beta chain originates from a study of control samples from healthy donors and cancer patients. The ends lost 6 bases at V and 8 bases at J; junction bases unmatched: 28. CDR1 and CDR2 from the germline V gene are MNHEY and SMNVEV (reference sequence). This CDR3 is 20 amino acids long. The protocol was immunoSEQ multiplex PCR, while the TCRdb copy is restricted to in-frame clones and leaves out a portion. The sample has more than 85,000 clones, around 89% seen once; the top ten hold 17%. The TCR comes from a woman aged 45 to 65 in good health. Source material: blood. This chain links TRBV27 with TRBJ2-1, with 7 bases aligning to TRBD1. CDR3 residues: CASSILTGRKTSVGIHEQFF. The CDR3 coding sequence is TGTGCCAGCAGCATATTGACAGGGCGGAAAACCTCGGTAGGTATTCATGAGCAGTTCTTC.